This T cell receptor (beta chain) was documented in a study of T cell clusters in autoimmune cytopenias. TRB was amplified by touch-down multiplex PCR, primer pools A and B combined. TCRdb reprocessed the multiplex PCR reads, keeping one entry per CDR3 protein, no DNA. Reported are 6,000 to 9,500 distinct CDR3 sequences; the ten largest clones contain approximately 4.7%. TRB amplification used 250 ng of peripheral blood genomic DNA. This CDR3 contains 15 residues. The germline V gene encodes CDR1 MNHEY and CDR2 SVGAGI. The chain combines TRBV6-5 with TRBJ2-5; the D gene TCRdb calls, TRBD1, cannot be checked with no DNA. This sequence was found in a human donor with an autoimmune cytopenia or autoimmune hepatitis (not recorded which). The sample comprised peripheral blood. The CDR3 sequence is CASRSWTGDWETQYF.